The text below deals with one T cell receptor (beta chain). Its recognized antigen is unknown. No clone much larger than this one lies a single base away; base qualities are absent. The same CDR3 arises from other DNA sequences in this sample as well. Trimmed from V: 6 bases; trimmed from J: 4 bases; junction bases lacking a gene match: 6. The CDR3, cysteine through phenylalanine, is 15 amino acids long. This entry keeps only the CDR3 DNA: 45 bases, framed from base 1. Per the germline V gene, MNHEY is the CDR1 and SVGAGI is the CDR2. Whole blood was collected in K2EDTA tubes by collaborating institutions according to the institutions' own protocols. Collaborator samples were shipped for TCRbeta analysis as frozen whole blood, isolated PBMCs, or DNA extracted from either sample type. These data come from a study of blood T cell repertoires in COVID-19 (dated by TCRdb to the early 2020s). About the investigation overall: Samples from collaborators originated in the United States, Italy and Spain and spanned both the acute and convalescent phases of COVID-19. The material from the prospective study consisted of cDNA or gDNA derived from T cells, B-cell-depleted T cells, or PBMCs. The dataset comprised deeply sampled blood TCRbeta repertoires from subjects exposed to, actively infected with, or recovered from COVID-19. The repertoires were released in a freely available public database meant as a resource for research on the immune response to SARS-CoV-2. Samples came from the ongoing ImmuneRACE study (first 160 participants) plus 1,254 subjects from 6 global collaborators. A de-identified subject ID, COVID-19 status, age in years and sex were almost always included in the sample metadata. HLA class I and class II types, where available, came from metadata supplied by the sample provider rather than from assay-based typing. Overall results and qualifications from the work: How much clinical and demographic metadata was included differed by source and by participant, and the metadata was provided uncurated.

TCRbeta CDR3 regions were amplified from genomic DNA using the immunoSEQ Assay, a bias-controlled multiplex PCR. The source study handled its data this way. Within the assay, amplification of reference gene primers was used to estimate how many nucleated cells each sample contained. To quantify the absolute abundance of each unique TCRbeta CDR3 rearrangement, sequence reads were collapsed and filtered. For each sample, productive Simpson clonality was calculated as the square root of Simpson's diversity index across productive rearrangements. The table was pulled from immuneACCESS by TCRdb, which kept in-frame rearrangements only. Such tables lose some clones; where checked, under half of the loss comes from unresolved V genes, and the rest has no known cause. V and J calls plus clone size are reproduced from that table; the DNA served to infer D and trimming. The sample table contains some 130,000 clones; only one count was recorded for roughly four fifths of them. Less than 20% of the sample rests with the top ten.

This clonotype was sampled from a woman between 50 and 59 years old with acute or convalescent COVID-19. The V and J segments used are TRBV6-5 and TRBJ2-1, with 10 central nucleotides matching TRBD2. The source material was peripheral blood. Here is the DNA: TGTGCCAGCAGCTCCAGCGGGGGGGAATACAATGAGCAGTTCTTC. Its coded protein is CASSSSGGEYNEQFF.